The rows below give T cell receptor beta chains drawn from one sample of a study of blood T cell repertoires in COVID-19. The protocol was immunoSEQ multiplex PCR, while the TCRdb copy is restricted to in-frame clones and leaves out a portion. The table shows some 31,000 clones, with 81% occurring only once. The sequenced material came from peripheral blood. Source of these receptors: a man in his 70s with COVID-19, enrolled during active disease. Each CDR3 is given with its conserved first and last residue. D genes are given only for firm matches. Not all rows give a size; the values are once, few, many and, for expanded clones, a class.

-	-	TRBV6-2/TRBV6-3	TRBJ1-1	CASSSVSTEAFF	TGTGCCAGCAGCTCCGTGAGCACTGAAGCTTTCTTT
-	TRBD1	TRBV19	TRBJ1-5	CASRQGPVQPQHF	TGTGCCAGTAGACAGGGGCCGGTCCAGCCCCAGCATTTT
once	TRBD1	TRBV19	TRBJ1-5	CASSGTGGLGNQPQHF	TGTGCCAGTAGTGGGACAGGGGGCTTGGGCAATCAGCCCCAGCATTTT
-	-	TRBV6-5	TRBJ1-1	CASSSAGRGEAFF	TGTGCCAGCAGTTCGGCAGGGAGGGGCGAAGCTTTCTTT
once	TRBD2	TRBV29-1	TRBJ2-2	CSVGTSSHTGELFF	TGCAGCGTTGGGACTAGTTCCCACACCGGGGAGCTGTTTTTT
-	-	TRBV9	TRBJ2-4	CASSVGARIGKNIQYF	TGTGCCAGCAGCGTGGGGGCGAGAATAGGCAAAAACATTCAGTACTTC
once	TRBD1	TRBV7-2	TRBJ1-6	CASSLVQGENSPLHF	TGTGCCAGCAGCTTAGTACAGGGGGAAAATTCACCCCTCCACTTT
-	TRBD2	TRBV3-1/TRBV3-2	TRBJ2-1	CASSQAVAGVPLIEQFF	TGTGCCAGCAGCCAAGCGGTCGCGGGAGTGCCCTTAATTGAGCAGTTCTTC
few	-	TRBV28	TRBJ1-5	CASSLLLGRRGNQPQHF	TGTGCCAGCAGTTTGTTACTCGGCCGACGGGGCAATCAGCCCCAGCATTTT
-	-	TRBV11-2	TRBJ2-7	CASTPSRSSYEQYF	TGTGCCAGCACCCCATCGCGGAGCTCCTACGAGCAGTACTTC
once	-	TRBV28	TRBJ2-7	CASSTYEQYF	TGTGCCAGCAGCACTTACGAGCAGTACTTC
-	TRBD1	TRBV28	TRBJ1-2	CASSSLQGGYGYTF	TGTGCCAGCAGTTCACTCCAGGGGGGCTATGGCTACACCTTC
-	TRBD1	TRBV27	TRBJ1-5	CASSLGTGLNQPQHF	TGTGCCAGCAGTTTAGGGACAGGTCTCAATCAGCCCCAGCATTTT
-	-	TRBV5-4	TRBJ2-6	CASSLVRGRAGANVLTF	TGTGCCAGCAGCTTGGTCCGAGGCAGGGCTGGGGCCAACGTCCTGACTTTC